The 15 T cell receptor beta chains below were found in one sample sequenced in a study of monozygotic twins with inflammatory bowel disease (dated by TCRdb to the late 2010s). To prepare the library, 5' RACE was applied. Sequencing used an Illumina HiSeq 2500. The reads, reprocessed by TCRdb, yield one row per CDR3 protein sequence and no DNA. The table for this sample shows approximately 300,000 distinct CDR3 sequences. Clones ranked in the top ten supply 5.6% of the sample. Sequenced: blood. The receptors originated from a human donor with ulcerative colitis or Crohn's disease, or a healthy co-twin of an affected twin (not recorded which).

The rearrangement uses TRBV5-1 and TRBJ2-3; no DNA is available, so the TRBD2 call from TCRdb remains unchecked. Germline values: CDR1 SGHRS, CDR2 YFSETQ. This CDR3 spans 16 amino acids. CDR3 sequence: CASSFGTSGTTDTQYF.

This chain uses TRBV7-2 with TRBJ2-1. CDR3 length equals 11 residues. CDR1 and CDR2 (germline): SGHTA, FQGNSA. The CDR3 region is CASSPRDVQFF.

The CDR3 protein is CASSKAGNQPQHF. The chain employs TRBV27 and TRBJ1-5. There are 13 residues in the CDR3. Germline values: CDR1 MNHEY, CDR2 SMNVEV (reference sequence).

The V gene is TRBV19, the J gene TRBJ2-4; TCRdb returns TRBD1, unconfirmable since there is no DNA. The CDR3 extends over 14 amino acids. Germline V CDR1 and CDR2: LNHDA, SQIVND (reference sequence). CDR3 region: CASRGDRGRNIQYF.

V usage is TRBV15 and J usage is TRBJ1-4; no DNA is available, so the TRBD1 call from TCRdb remains unchecked. The CDR3 has 15 residues. Per germline, CDR1 LNHNV and CDR2 YYDKDF (reference sequence). The CDR3 spells CATSPRQGIDEKLFF. Together with reference TRBV15 and TRBJ1-4, the CDR3 gives the full variable domain: DAMVIQNPRYQVTQFGKPVTLSCSQTLNHNVMYWYQQKSSQAPKLLFHYYDKDFNNEADTPDNFQSRRPNTSFCFLDIRSPGLGDTAMYLCATSPRQGIDEKLFFGSGTQLSVL.

The chain combines TRBV12-3 or TRBV12-4 with TRBJ1-2; TCRdb calls TRBD1, which cannot be checked without DNA. The CDR3 sequence is 16 residues long. CDR3 amino acids: CASTPRTALPYYGYTF.

The chain links TRBV20-1 to TRBJ2-7; TCRdb's D call, TRBD2, is unchecked because there is no DNA. Germline V gene sequence: CDR1 DFQATT, CDR2 SNEGSKA (reference sequence). CDR3 length equals 14 residues. CDR3 loop: CSAIDSGLAREQYF.

The chain carries TRBV12-3 or TRBV12-4 and TRBJ1-2. The CDR3 spans 11 residues. This CDR3 is CASSSGVGYTF.

V is TRBV27 and J is TRBJ2-1; the D call of TRBD2 rests on TCRdb alone, since no DNA is present to check it. This CDR3 spans 16 amino acids. Germline CDR1 MNHEY, CDR2 SMNVEV (reference sequence). CDR3 loop: CASSFGLAGVGNEQFF.

The chain recombines TRBV5-6 with TRBJ1-5. CDR1 and CDR2 (germline): SGHDT, YYEEEE. CDR3 length: 12 residues. Here the CDR3 reads CASSIGLQPQHF.

This chain links TRBV20-1 with TRBJ2-1; as DNA is missing, the TRBD1 call by TCRdb cannot be tested. This CDR3 contains 16 residues. In germline, CDR1 is DFQATT, CDR2 SNEGSKA (reference sequence). The CDR3 sequence is CSARVGRGGSYNEQFF.

V usage is TRBV5-4 and J usage is TRBJ1-6; checking the TCRdb D call of TRBD1 is not possible without DNA. The CDR3 contains 15 residues. CDR1 SGHNT and CDR2 YYREEE come from the germline V gene (reference sequence). This chain's CDR3 is CASRSPGTDNSPLHF.

V usage is TRBV7-8 and J usage is TRBJ2-3. CDR3 size: 12 residues. In germline, CDR1 is SGHVS, CDR2 FQNEAQ. This CDR3 reads CASSPVGDTQYF.

This chain connects TRBV12-3 or TRBV12-4 to TRBJ2-3. The CDR3 extends over 13 amino acids. The CDR3 sequence: CASSLARTDTQYF.

The chain links TRBV10-3 to TRBJ2-5. The CDR3 loop spans 11 amino acids. Germline CDR1 and CDR2: ENHRY and SYGVKD. The CDR3 reads CAIRIQETQYF.